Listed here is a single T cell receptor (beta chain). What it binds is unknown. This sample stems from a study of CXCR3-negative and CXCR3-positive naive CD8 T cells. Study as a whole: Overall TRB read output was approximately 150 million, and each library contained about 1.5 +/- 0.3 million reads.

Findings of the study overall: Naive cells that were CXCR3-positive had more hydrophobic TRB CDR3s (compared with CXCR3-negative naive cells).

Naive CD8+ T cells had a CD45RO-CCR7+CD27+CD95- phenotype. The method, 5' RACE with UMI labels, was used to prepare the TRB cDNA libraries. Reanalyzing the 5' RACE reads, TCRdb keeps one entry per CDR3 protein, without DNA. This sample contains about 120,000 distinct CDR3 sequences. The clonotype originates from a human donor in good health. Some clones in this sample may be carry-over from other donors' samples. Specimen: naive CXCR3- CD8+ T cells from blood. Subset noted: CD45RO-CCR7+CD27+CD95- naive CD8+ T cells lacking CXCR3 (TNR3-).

CDR3 sequence: CASSLGQGPLSYNEQFF. The J gene is TRBJ2-1, the V gene TRBV3-1; TCRdb proposes TRBD1, but this gene call is untestable without DNA. The length of the CDR3 is 17 residues. The germline gives CDR1 LGHDT, CDR2 YNNKEL (reference sequence).